Listed here are 32 T cell receptor beta chains from one sample, sequenced in a study of blood T cell repertoires in COVID-19. Some clones are missing from TCRdb's copy, which holds only in-frame ones; the method was immunoSEQ multiplex PCR. The repertoire holds about 160,000 clones, with 82% as singletons. Material: peripheral blood. The receptors stem from a middle-aged woman with COVID-19, enrolled during active disease.

The V call is TRBV2, the J call TRBJ2-2; 7 nucleotides agree with TRBD2. The CDR3 sequence is 14 residues long. Germline CDR1 is SNHLY and CDR2 is FYNNEI. Unmatched junction bases numbered 7, after V lost 8 bases and J lost 4 bases. CDR3 protein: CASLLLASTGELFF. The CDR3, as DNA: TGTGCCAGCCTACTACTAGCGTCCACCGGGGAGCTGTTTTTT.

As DNA, the CDR3 is TGTGCCAGCAGCCAGGAGAATCAGCCCCAGCATTTT. This gives the protein CASSQENQPQHF. The J gene is TRBJ1-5, the V gene TRBV3-1 (or the pseudogene TRBV3-2), with no clear D. Germline V gene lookup returns CDR1 LGHDT and CDR2 YNNKEL (reference sequence). CDR3 length: 12 amino acids. The V and J ends lost 3 bases and 4 bases respectively, with 4 bases between them.

This chain connects TRBV11-2 to TRBJ2-3, with D perhaps matching TRBD1 (6 bases). This CDR3 spans 13 amino acids. Germline CDR1 reads SGHAT; CDR2 reads FQNNGV. Trimming removed 3 bases at V and 3 bases at J, with 7 bases between. The CDR3 bases are TGTGCCAGCAGCTTCAGGGGAACAGATACGCAGTATTTT. It codes for CASSFRGTDTQYF.

As DNA, the CDR3 is TGTGCCAGCAGTTTGGGGACAGGATATGGCTACACCTTC. Its protein product is CASSLGTGYGYTF. V usage is TRBV12-3 or TRBV12-4 and J usage is TRBJ1-2; 8 bases match TRBD1. Unmatched junction bases numbered 2, after V lost 3 bases and J lost 5 bases. The CDR3 is 13 residues long.

This chain links TRBV19 with TRBJ2-1; D gene uncertain. This CDR3 is 13 amino acids long. Per germline, CDR1 LNHDA and CDR2 SQIVND (reference sequence). Trimming left V 1 base short and J 4 bases short, with 5 bases between. The CDR3 bases are TGTGCCAGTAGTATAGCCGGTTACAATGAGCAGTTCTTC. It codes for CASSIAGYNEQFF.

This chain links TRBV2 with TRBJ1-1, with TRBD1 identical over 7 bases. The CDR3 loop spans 13 amino acids. V lost 8 bases, J lost 0 bases, and 3 bases stayed unmatched. Per the germline V gene, CDR1 is SNHLY and CDR2 is FYNNEI. The CDR3 DNA reads TGTGCCAGCCGTAGGGGGCTGAACACTGAAGCTTTCTTT. Translation: CASRRGLNTEAFF.

This clone was detected only once. The gene calls are TRBV28 and TRBJ2-5, with 15 positions matching TRBD2. The CDR3 has 16 amino acids. The V gene's germline CDR1 is MDHEN and CDR2 SYDVKM. V dropped 3 bases and J dropped 2; count of bases not matched to a gene: 1. Written as DNA, the CDR3 is TGTGCCAGCAGTTTCGGGACTAGCGGGGGGCAAGAGACCCAGTACTTC. Its protein is CASSFGTSGGQETQYF.

This sequence joins TRBV5-4 and TRBJ2-4; D remains unclear. CDR1 is SGHNT and CDR2 is YYREEE in the germline V gene (reference sequence). The CDR3 contains 18 residues. V gave up 0 bases and J gave up 6 bases, with 22 bases separating them. CDR3 amino acids: CASSLGGLNGLSGNIQYF. The CDR3 nucleotides read TGTGCCAGCAGCTTGGGAGGATTGAACGGTCTTTCGGGAAACATTCAGTACTTC.

The DNA for the CDR3 is TGTGCCAGCTCAACCCTGGGACTAGCGGGAGGACGCACAGATACGCAGTATTTT. Amino acids: CASSTLGLAGGRTDTQYF. The chain joins TRBV18 to TRBJ2-3; TRBD2 agrees at 15 bases. After removal of 5 bases from V and 1 base from J, the junction contained 7 bases not matched to a gene. Germline V gene lookup returns CDR1 KGHSH and CDR2 LQKENI. This CDR3 contains 18 residues. Combining the CDR3 with reference TRBV18 and TRBJ2-3 gives the whole variable domain NAGVMQNPRHLVRRRGQEARLRCSPMKGHSHVYWYRQLPEEGLKFMVYLQKENIIDESGMPKERFSAEFPKEGPSILRIQQVVRGDSAAYFCASSTLGLAGGRTDTQYFGPGTRLTVL.

This clone has just a few counts. The V call is TRBV4-1, the J call TRBJ1-4; a possible D gene is TRBD1 (5 bases). Germline loops: CDR1 MGHRA, CDR2 YSYEKL. The CDR3 is 17 residues long. Trimming stripped 4 bases from V and 4 bases from J, with 19 bases between. CDR3 in DNA: TGCGCCAGCAGCCTGGCAACGGGGACTCGCCGTAATGAAAAACTGTTTTTT. It encodes CASSLATGTRRNEKLFF.

The genes are TRBV27 and TRBJ2-1; 14 bases fit TRBD2. The CDR3 consists of 16 residues. Germline V lookup: CDR1 MNHEY, CDR2 SMNVEV (reference sequence). V lost 1 base to trimming and J lost 8 bases; unmatched junction nucleotides: 4. This chain's CDR3 is CASSLFGLAGGDEQFF. The CDR3 nucleotides are TGTGCCAGCAGTTTATTCGGACTAGCGGGGGGCGATGAGCAGTTCTTC.

The rearrangement links TRBV4-2 to TRBJ1-1; no reliable D call. This CDR3 is built from 18 residues. Trimming stripped 0 bases from V and 1 base from J, with 18 bases between. Germline values: CDR1 LGHNA, CDR2 YNFKEQ. The DNA of the CDR3 is TGTGCCAGCAGCCAAGATCGGGGATCGGGGTTCAAGAACACTGAAGCTTTCTTT. Amino acids: CASSQDRGSGFKNTEAFF.

The chain recombines TRBV19 with TRBJ1-1; 7 bases fit TRBD1. Germline CDR1 LNHDA, CDR2 SQIVND (reference sequence). V was clipped by 6 bases and J by 6 bases; unmatched bases: 16. This CDR3 is 16 amino acids long. The CDR3 nucleotides read TGTGCCAGTAGCCGAGGGGGCGACAGTCGGGCTCCTGAAGCTTTCTTT. This translates into CASSRGGDSRAPEAFF.

J is TRBJ1-6 and V is TRBV30; D is perhaps TRBD1 (5 bases). With 1 base removed from V and 10 bases from J, the gap between germline ends came to 11 bases. Germline V gene lookup returns CDR1 GTSNPN and CDR2 SVGIG (reference sequence). CDR3 length: 13 residues. The CDR3 coding sequence is TGTGCCTGGAGTGAGACAGTGAACTCACCCCTCCACTTT. This sequence encodes CAWSETVNSPLHF.

Regarding this clone: One junction end disagrees with the germline gene, perhaps due to a read error. This rearrangement joins TRBV7-9 to TRBJ2-7; 8 bases match TRBD1. CDR3 length equals 16 residues. Germline CDR1 SEHNR, CDR2 FQNEAQ (reference sequence). The CDR3 sequence is CASSLGSGTGSHEQYF. CDR3 bases: TGTGCCAGCAGCTTAGGATCCGGGACAGGCTCCCACGAGCAGTACTTC.

This clone came up once. The rearrangement links TRBV9 to TRBJ2-6; the D is unclear. Looked up from germline, CDR1 is SGDLS and CDR2 is YYNGEE. With 2 bases removed from V and 0 bases from J, the gap between germline ends came to 12 bases. CDR3 length: 17 residues. The CDR3 DNA reads TGTGCCAGCAGCGTCGCCGGGTCTAGCTCTGGGGCCAACGTCCTGACTTTC. This sequence encodes CASSVAGSSSGANVLTF.

This rearrangement joins TRBV5-1 to TRBJ2-1, with TRBD2 identical over 8 bases. CDR1 is SGHRS and CDR2 is YFSETQ in the germline V gene. The V segment lost 5 bases and the J segment 7 bases; nucleotides outside the gene matches: 8. This CDR3 has 14 amino acids. The CDR3 region is CASRTTSGGNEQFF. CDR3 sequence (DNA): TGCGCCAGCAGAACCACAAGCGGGGGTAATGAGCAGTTCTTC.

CDR3 in amino acids: CASSWRGGEAFF. The CDR3 DNA reads as TGTGCCAGCAGCTGGCGGGGGGGTGAAGCTTTCTTT. The chain recombines TRBV11-3 with TRBJ1-1; D perhaps matches TRBD1 (5 bases). With 4 bases removed from V and 7 bases from J, the gap between germline ends came to 10 bases. The length of the CDR3 is 12 residues. Per the germline V gene, CDR1 is SGHNT and CDR2 is YENEEA.

The chain has TRBV7-9 and TRBJ1-2; D gene ambiguous. The germline V gene encodes CDR1 SEHNR and CDR2 FQNEAQ (reference sequence). This CDR3 is 19 amino acids long. V lost 4 bases, J lost 6 bases, and 30 bases lay in between. The CDR3 sequence is CASSSFSSGDQSALDGYTF. As DNA, the CDR3 is TGTGCCAGCAGCTCCTTCTCCTCGGGAGACCAATCGGCCTTGGATGGCTACACCTTC.

This chain joins TRBV18 and TRBJ2-1; 13 nucleotides align to TRBD2. Germline assignment: CDR1 KGHSH and CDR2 LQKENI. V lost 4 bases, J lost 6 bases, and 9 bases stayed unmatched. The CDR3 sequence is 17 residues long. Here the CDR3 reads CASSRLAGGPAVNEQFF. The CDR3 region has the DNA TGTGCCAGCTCACGACTAGCGGGAGGACCCGCCGTCAATGAGCAGTTCTTC.

This clone was detected once. This chain uses TRBV9 with TRBJ2-1, with D possibly being TRBD2 (5 bases). Trimming pared 1 base from V and 9 bases from J, leaving 17 bases between. From germline, CDR1 is SGDLS and CDR2 YYNGEE. CDR3 length: 15 residues. The CDR3 protein is CASSVTGSAWVEQFF. The CDR3 DNA reads TGTGCCAGCAGCGTAACGGGGTCGGCCTGGGTTGAGCAGTTCTTC. The whole variable domain, filled in from reference TRBV9 and TRBJ2-1, reads DSGVTQTPKHLITATGQRVTLRCSPRSGDLSVYWYQQSLDQGLQFLIQYYNGEERAKGNILERFSAQQFPDLHSELNLSSLELGDSALYFCASSVTGSAWVEQFFGPGTRLTVL.

This rearrangement joins TRBV19 to TRBJ2-3; 9 bases agree with TRBD1. CDR1 and CDR2 (germline): LNHDA, SQIVND (reference sequence). The CDR3 sequence is 14 residues long. Losses at the gene ends were 9 bases for V and 3 bases for J; bases not matched to a gene: 7. The CDR3 nucleotides are TGTGCCAGCCGTCAGACAGGGGGGACAGATACGCAGTATTTT. Residues: CASRQTGGTDTQYF.

This clone was detected once. V usage is TRBV27 and J usage is TRBJ2-2, with TRBD2 matching 8 bases. Trimming removed 6 bases from V and 0 bases from J; junction bases left unmatched: 6. The CDR3 contains 16 residues. Germline CDR1 is MNHEY and CDR2 is SMNVEV (reference sequence). The CDR3 nucleotides read TGTGCCAGCAGATTACCGGGACTAGCGAACACCGGGGAGCTGTTTTTT. Encoded protein: CASRLPGLANTGELFF.

CDR3 sequence reads: CASRSPRDISGNTIYF. The CDR3 DNA reads TGTGCCAGCAGGTCGCCCCGGGACATCTCTGGAAACACCATATATTTT. The chain links TRBV28 to TRBJ1-3; possible D gene TRBD1, 6 bases. Looked up from germline, CDR1 is MDHEN and CDR2 is SYDVKM. This CDR3 is built from 16 residues. V dropped 6 bases and J dropped 0 bases, with 15 bases sitting between them. Drawing the rest from reference TRBV28 and TRBJ1-3, the complete variable domain is DVKVTQSSRYLVKRTGEKVFLECVQDMDHENMFWYRQDPGLGLRLIYFSYDVKMKEKGDIPEGYSVSREKKERFSLILESASTNQTSMYLCASRSPRDISGNTIYFGEGSWLTVV.

This clone was seen just once. The chain employs TRBV18 and TRBJ2-1, with a weak D call TRBD2 (5 bases). This CDR3 is built from 13 residues. In germline, CDR1 is KGHSH, CDR2 LQKENI. Trimming shortened V by 3 bases and J by 10 bases, and 13 bases separated the two germline ends. As DNA, the CDR3 is TGTGCCAGCTCACCGGAGGTAGCAGAAGAGCAGTTCTTC. It is translated as CASSPEVAEEQFF. Drawing the rest from reference TRBV18 and TRBJ2-1, the complete variable domain is NAGVMQNPRHLVRRRGQEARLRCSPMKGHSHVYWYRQLPEEGLKFMVYLQKENIIDESGMPKERFSAEFPKEGPSILRIQQVVRGDSAAYFCASSPEVAEEQFFGPGTRLTVL.

This chain connects TRBV29-1 to TRBJ2-3; D not certain. Trimming removed 4 bases at V and 2 bases at J, with 4 bases between. The CDR3 length is 11 residues. Germline V gene data show CDR1 as SQVTM and CDR2 as ANQGSEA. Here the CDR3 reads CSVAITDTQYF. The CDR3 coding sequence is TGCAGCGTTGCTATCACAGATACGCAGTATTTT.

This chain uses TRBV13 with TRBJ1-2; perhaps TRBD1 as D (5 bases). Germline V gene lookup returns CDR1 PRHDT and CDR2 FYEKMQ (reference sequence). Trimming cost V 0 bases and J 7 bases, with 9 bases left between them. The CDR3 spans 13 residues. The CDR3 protein is CASSLGTEFGYTF. In nucleotides, the CDR3 is TGTGCCAGCAGCTTAGGGACAGAGTTTGGCTACACCTTC.

The chain is built from TRBV30 and TRBJ2-4; 7 positions match TRBD2. CDR1 is GTSNPN and CDR2 is SVGIG in the germline V gene (reference sequence). The CDR3 is made up of 15 amino acids. Trimming removed 1 base from V and 0 bases from J; junction bases left unmatched: 3. The CDR3, as DNA: TGTGCCTGGAGTGCGGGGGGTCTAGCCAAAAACATTCAGTACTTC. It codes for CAWSAGGLAKNIQYF.

This clone showed up just a few times. V is TRBV10-3 and J is TRBJ2-3; 8 bases map to TRBD2. Germline CDR1 and CDR2: ENHRY and SYGVKD. The CDR3 is 14 residues long. Unmatched junction bases numbered 8, after V lost 4 bases and J lost 8 bases. The CDR3 spells CAISGPGTRGTQYF. For the CDR3, the DNA is TGTGCCATCAGTGGCCCGGGGACTAGAGGTACGCAGTATTTT.

This chain joins TRBV5-1 and TRBJ1-4; 9 bases line up with TRBD1. V gave up 4 bases and J gave up 8 bases; unmatched junction bases: 6. In germline, CDR1 is SGHRS, CDR2 YFSETQ. The CDR3 has 14 amino acids. This chain's CDR3 is CASSVDRGREKLFF. In DNA, the CDR3 is TGCGCCAGCAGCGTGGACAGGGGTAGGGAAAAACTGTTTTTT.

This clone was seen a single time. This chain connects TRBV7-3 to TRBJ1-1; 10 bases agree with TRBD1. With 5 bases clipped from V and 2 bases from J, the junction kept 2 bases outside the gene matches. CDR1 and CDR2 from the germline V gene are SGHTA and FQGTGA. The CDR3 is made up of 14 amino acids. The CDR3 loop reads CASSRDRGNTEAFF. CDR3 DNA sequence: TGTGCCAGCAGCCGGGACAGGGGTAACACTGAAGCTTTCTTT.

The chain is built from TRBV6-5 and TRBJ2-1; D not certain. V was cut by 0 bases and J by 0 bases, with 9 bases left in between. Germline V lookup: CDR1 MNHEY, CDR2 SVGAGI. The CDR3 runs to 16 residues. The CDR3 here is CASSYSRQSSYNEQFF. CDR3 nucleotides: TGTGCCAGCAGTTACTCGAGACAAAGCTCCTACAATGAGCAGTTCTTC.